Presented here are 18 T cell receptor beta chains from one specimen sequenced in a study of cytomegalovirus exposure and HLA in healthy donors. PCR employed 60 Vbeta and 13 Jbeta primers. Method: immunoSEQ multiplex PCR; TCRdb's copy keeps in-frame clones and lacks some. The data hold 100,000 to 150,000 clones, with under 90% observed a single time. The material sequenced was PBMCs. These receptor sequences come from a woman aged 40 to 50 in good health and CMV-seronegative.

This clone was seen just once. The chain links TRBV4-3 to TRBJ1-6; 7 bases line up with TRBD1. Germline V gene sequence: CDR1 LGHNA, CDR2 YSLEER. V shed 0 bases, J shed 7 bases, and the junction held 3 bases outside the gene matches. The CDR3 length is 15 residues. The DNA of the CDR3 is TGCGCCAGCAGCCAAGAGGGGGACAGAAATTCACCCCTCCACTTT. It yields the protein CASSQEGDRNSPLHF.

The chain is built from TRBV5-5 and TRBJ1-2; D might be TRBD1 (5 bases). The germline gives CDR1 SGHKS, CDR2 YYEKEE (reference sequence). The CDR3 spans 14 residues. The V end was cut by 6 bases, the J end by 0 bases, with 12 bases between. The CDR3: CASIAGRANYGYTF. CDR3 sequence (DNA): TGTGCCAGCATAGCCGGCAGGGCTAACTATGGCTACACCTTC.

This chain connects TRBV2 to TRBJ2-7; 7 positions match TRBD2. The CDR3 contains 15 residues. Trimming removed 6 bases from V and 3 bases from J; junction bases left unmatched: 11. CDR1 is SNHLY and CDR2 is FYNNEI in the germline V gene. CDR3: CASRIWSGDHYEQYF. CDR3 in DNA: TGTGCCAGCAGGATCTGGAGCGGGGACCACTACGAGCAGTACTTC. The full variable domain, its missing parts supplied by reference TRBV2 and TRBJ2-7, is EPEVTQTPSHQVTQMGQEVILRCVPISNHLYFYWYRQILGQKVEFLVSFYNNEISEKSEIFDDQFSVERPDGSNFTLKIRSTKLEDSAMYFCASRIWSGDHYEQYFGPGTRLTVT.

The rearrangement joins TRBV2 to TRBJ2-3, with 7 bases fitting TRBD1. J gave up 6 bases and V 7 bases, and 19 bases lay outside the gene matches. The CDR3 extends over 17 amino acids. Germline V gives CDR1 SNHLY, CDR2 FYNNEI. The DNA for the CDR3 is TGTGCCAGCACAATGAGCCGGGACGAGGGGGCGAGGGATACGCAGTATTTT. Amino acid sequence: CASTMSRDEGARDTQYF.

The genes are TRBV6-1 and TRBJ2-7; possible D gene TRBD2, 6 bases. Trimming removed 4 bases from V and 5 bases from J, with 27 bases in between. CDR1 is MNHNS and CDR2 is SASEGT in the germline V gene. The CDR3 runs 18 residues. CDR3 loop: CASSVLGPGRARRDEQYF. In nucleotides, the CDR3 is TGTGCCAGCAGTGTCCTCGGACCGGGACGCGCAAGGAGGGACGAGCAGTACTTC.

This clone is a singleton in its sample. This rearrangement joins TRBV6-4 to TRBJ1-2; D may be TRBD1 (6 bases). Germline V gene data show CDR1 as MRHNA and CDR2 as SNTAGT. The V gene lost 2 bases and the J gene lost 6 bases, with 13 bases spanning the gap. CDR3 length: 14 amino acids. Here the CDR3 reads CASSDTGRGNGYTF. In DNA form, the CDR3 reads TGTGCCAGCAGTGACACAGGGAGGGGGAATGGCTACACCTTC.

V gene TRBV7-8 combines with J gene TRBJ2-1, with D uncertain. The CDR3 totals 14 residues. Germline values: CDR1 SGHVS, CDR2 FQNEAQ. The V and J ends lost 1 base and 0 bases respectively, with 4 bases between them. CDR3 sequence (DNA): TGTGCCAGCAGCTTAGTCCGCTCCTACAATGAGCAGTTCTTC. Translated, it gives CASSLVRSYNEQFF.

The chain links TRBV10-3 to TRBJ2-3, with TRBD2 identical over 12 bases. The V gene's germline CDR1 is ENHRY and CDR2 SYGVKD. The CDR3 totals 15 residues. V was clipped by 4 bases and J by 1 base; unmatched bases: 0. CDR3 bases: TGTGCCATCAGTGGGACTAGCGGGGGCACAGATACGCAGTATTTT. Translation gives CAISGTSGGTDTQYF.

V gene TRBV12-5 combines with J gene TRBJ2-1; 9 nucleotides match TRBD1. The V gene's germline CDR1 is LGHNT and CDR2 FRNRAP. The V segment lost 1 base and the J segment 8 bases; nucleotides outside the gene matches: 12. The CDR3 is 17 amino acids. CDR3 residues: CASGLGPGTGSIHEQFF. CDR3 nucleotide sequence: TGTGCTAGTGGTTTGGGACCCGGGACAGGGTCGATCCATGAGCAGTTCTTC.

The rearrangement joins TRBV4-2 to TRBJ2-1; possibly TRBD2 for D (6 bases). Trimming stripped 5 bases from V and 5 bases from J, with 13 bases between. Looked up from germline, CDR1 is LGHNA and CDR2 is YNFKEQ. CDR3 length: 14 amino acids. CDR3 nucleotides: TGTGCCAGCAGCAAAGGGGTAGCGGACAATGAGCAGTTCTTC. It is translated as CASSKGVADNEQFF.

This clone appeared once. The genes are TRBV4-3 and TRBJ2-3, with 13 bases aligning to TRBD2. Looked up from germline, CDR1 is LGHNA and CDR2 is YSLEER. The V gene end was trimmed by 6 bases and the J gene end by 4 bases; junction bases not matched to a gene: 4. This CDR3 contains 15 residues. In DNA, the CDR3 is TGCGCCAGCAGTCGGACTAGCGGGAGTGCAGATACGCAGTATTTT. This codes for CASSRTSGSADTQYF.

The V gene is TRBV19, the J gene TRBJ1-2; tentative D call: TRBD1 (5 bases). V was trimmed by 0 bases and J by 5 bases, leaving 7 bases between them. The CDR3 runs to 13 residues. Germline CDR1 is LNHDA and CDR2 is SQIVND (reference sequence). DNA for the CDR3: TGTGCCAGTAGTATAGAGGGGCCTTATGGCTACACCTTC. Its protein is CASSIEGPYGYTF.

The chain uses TRBV16 and TRBJ2-7, with D possibly matching TRBD2 (5 bases). CDR1 is KGHSY, CDR2 FQNENV, per germline. CDR3 size: 13 residues. The V end lost 4 bases, the J end lost 3 bases, and 10 bases lay between the germline ends. The CDR3 here is CASSPWTYYEQYF. The CDR3 DNA reads TGTGCCAGCAGCCCCTGGACTTACTACGAGCAGTACTTC. Drawing the rest from reference TRBV16 and TRBJ2-7, the complete variable domain is GEEVAQTPKHLVRGEGQKAKLYCAPIKGHSYVFWYQQVLKNEFKFLISFQNENVFDETGMPKERFSAKCLPNSPCSLEIQATKLEDSAVYFCASSPWTYYEQYFGPGTRLTVT.

The genes are TRBV4-3 and TRBJ2-7; 8 bases fit TRBD1. This CDR3 is built from 13 residues. J was trimmed by 7 bases and V by 4 bases; bases with no gene match: 6. Germline V CDR1 and CDR2: LGHNA, YSLEER. In nucleotides, the CDR3 is TGCGCCAGCAGCCTGTCACAGGGGGGAGAGCAGTACTTC. Amino acids: CASSLSQGGEQYF.

Notes on this clone: One end of the junction varies from germline; a read error may be responsible. J is TRBJ2-3 and V is TRBV7-7; 8 bases map to TRBD1. There are 15 residues in the CDR3. The germline V gene has CDR1 SSHAT and CDR2 FNYEAQ (reference sequence). CDR3 sequence: CASSTGGQGTDTQYF. The CDR3 coding sequence is TGTGCTAGCAGCACAGGGGGACAGGGCACAGATACGCAGTATTTT.

The J gene is TRBJ1-4, the V gene TRBV18; D remains ambiguous. V was cut by 3 bases and J by 8 bases, with 10 bases left in between. This CDR3 has 13 amino acids. Looked up from germline, CDR1 is KGHSH and CDR2 is LQKENI. The CDR3 DNA sequence: TGTGCCAGCTCACCCTCCGGGGTCGAAAAACTGTTTTTT. Its translation: CASSPSGVEKLFF.

This clone was detected a few times. Written as DNA, the CDR3 is TGTGCCAGCACCCCAGGACAGGGGCAGTACTTC. This gives the protein CASTPGQGQYF. The chain combines TRBV2 with TRBJ2-7; 8 nucleotides line up with TRBD1. Germline V CDR1 and CDR2: SNHLY, FYNNEI. The CDR3 is made up of 11 amino acids. Unmatched junction bases numbered 5, after V lost 7 bases and J lost 9 bases.

The chain has TRBV4-3 and TRBJ1-3; weak D call: TRBD1 (6 bases). V gave up 3 bases and J gave up 0 bases, with 9 bases separating them. This CDR3 has 15 amino acids. Germline CDR1 LGHNA, CDR2 YSLEER. In nucleotides, the CDR3 is TGCGCCAGCAGCCAGAGGGGGTTCTCTGGAAACACCATATATTTT. Encoded protein: CASSQRGFSGNTIYF.